The 25 T cell receptor beta chains reported below all come from one sample, sequenced in a study of OX40 agonist ivuxolimab in advanced cancers. The library was built by means of the immunoSEQ multiplex PCR assay. Held by TCRdb, this immuneACCESS table contains in-frame sequences only and omits some clones. Under half of the omission traces to an unresolved V gene where checked; the cause of the rest is unknown. This sample comprises some 90,000 clones, roughly nine tenths of them detected only once. The top ten constitute 3% to 4% of the sample. The specimen comprised CD4+ or CD8+ T cells sorted from blood, sampled in a trial of the OX40 agonist ivuxolimab. Receptors were obtained from an adult with an advanced solid tumor such as melanoma, head and neck, liver or kidney cancer.

The chain uses TRBV5-8 and TRBJ2-3; 8 bases map to TRBD1. J was trimmed by 2 bases and V by 0 bases; bases with no gene match: 5. There are 16 residues in the CDR3. Germline loops: CDR1 SGHTS, CDR2 YDEGEE. The CDR3 loop is CASSLVRGPNTDTQYF. CDR3 DNA: TGTGCCAGCAGCTTGGTCAGGGGGCCTAACACAGATACGCAGTATTTT. The entire variable domain, with the rest obtained from reference TRBV5-8 and TRBJ2-3, is as follows: EAGVTQSPTHLIKTRGQQATLRCSPISGHTSVYWYQQALGLGLQFLLWYDEGEERNRGNFPPRFSGRQFPNYSSELNVNALELEDSALYLCASSLVRGPNTDTQYFGPGTRLTVL.

In DNA, the CDR3 is TGTGCCAGCAGCTTAGACGGGGGGGCCGACTATGGCTACACCTTC. This encodes CASSLDGGADYGYTF. The chain couples TRBV13 to TRBJ1-2; tentative D call: TRBD1 (6 bases). The germline V and J ends were trimmed by 1 base and 3 bases, with 12 bases remaining between them. From germline, CDR1 is PRHDT and CDR2 FYEKMQ (reference sequence). The CDR3 runs to 15 residues.

The chain couples TRBV5-5 to TRBJ2-2, with D possibly called TRBD1 or TRBD2 (5 bases each). CDR3 length equals 15 residues. V shed 4 bases and J shed 3 bases, with 13 bases lying between them. Germline CDR1 and CDR2: SGHKS and YYEKEE (reference sequence). The CDR3 is CASSPWDGDTGELFF. As DNA, the CDR3 is TGTGCCAGCAGCCCCTGGGACGGGGACACCGGGGAGCTGTTTTTT.

This clone was recorded a few times. The chain employs TRBV18 and TRBJ2-7; the D is unclear. The germline V gene encodes CDR1 KGHSH and CDR2 LQKENI. This CDR3 comprises 8 residues. V was shortened by 4 bases and J by 12 bases, with 4 bases between the two germline ends. The CDR3 DNA sequence: TGTGCCAGCTCACGGGTGTACTTC. It is translated as CASSRVYF.

The chain is built from TRBV19 and TRBJ1-1; the match to TRBD1 covers 9 bases. With V trimmed by 5 bases and J by 10 bases, 8 bases remained unmatched. This CDR3 has 13 amino acids. Looked up from germline, CDR1 is LNHDA and CDR2 is SQIVND (reference sequence). The CDR3 DNA follows: TGTGCCAGTAGTGTCACAGGGGGCTCCGCAGCTTTCTTT. Translation: CASSVTGGSAAFF.

The genes are TRBV29-1 and TRBJ2-7, with D possibly called TRBD1 or TRBD2 (5 bases each). V was clipped by 3 bases and J by 0 bases, with 9 bases between them. The V gene's germline CDR1 is SQVTM and CDR2 ANQGSEA. The length of the CDR3 is 13 residues. CDR3 DNA sequence: TGCAGCGTTGAGGGGGTTAGCTCCTACGAGCAGTACTTC. Its protein product is CSVEGVSSYEQYF.

V is TRBV19 and J is TRBJ1-4; D gene ambiguous. Germline V gives CDR1 LNHDA, CDR2 SQIVND (reference sequence). The CDR3 runs 13 residues. Trimming removed 2 bases at V and 4 bases at J, with 5 bases between. CDR3: CASSINLNEKLFF. CDR3 DNA: TGTGCCAGTAGTATAAACCTTAATGAAAAACTGTTTTTT.

This chain joins TRBV27 and TRBJ2-7, with D unresolved. Germline CDR1 MNHEY, CDR2 SMNVEV (reference sequence). V lost 2 bases, J lost 5 bases, and 16 bases lay in between. This CDR3 is 15 amino acids long. CDR3 bases: TGTGCCAGCAGTTTACGTCACGGCTTACTCGACGAGCAGTACTTC. Protein sequence: CASSLRHGLLDEQYF.

The chain joins TRBV6-6 to TRBJ1-4; 7 bases are a match to TRBD1. CDR3 size: 15 residues. Germline loops: CDR1 MNHNY, CDR2 SVGAGI (reference sequence). V lost 7 bases, J lost 8 bases, and 13 bases stayed unmatched. CDR3 in amino acids: CASTGITGVNEKLFF. The CDR3 DNA follows: TGTGCCAGCACGGGGATAACAGGGGTGAACGAAAAACTGTTTTTT.

The chain joins TRBV6-5 to TRBJ2-7; tentatively, D is TRBD2 (6 bases). The CDR3 covers 14 residues. The V end was cut by 5 bases, the J end by 0 bases, with 11 bases between. Germline CDR1 is MNHEY and CDR2 is SVGAGI. CDR3 DNA sequence: TGTGCCAGCAGTACCAGGGACTCCTCCTACGAGCAGTACTTC. This gives the protein CASSTRDSSYEQYF.

The chain links TRBV27 to TRBJ2-1, with 11 bases identical to TRBD2. Unmatched junction bases numbered 11, after V lost 8 bases and J lost 5 bases. Germline V gene data show CDR1 as MNHEY and CDR2 as SMNVEV (reference sequence). CDR3 size: 16 residues. In DNA form, the CDR3 reads TGTGCCAGCGGGTTACCGGGACTAGCGGCCAACAATGAGCAGTTCTTC. This gives the protein CASGLPGLAANNEQFF.

The chain recombines TRBV27 with TRBJ2-7; D is ambiguous. V lost 3 bases to trimming and J lost 2 bases, with 11 bases between them. CDR1 MNHEY and CDR2 SMNVEV come from the germline V gene (reference sequence). The CDR3 totals 14 residues. Written as DNA, the CDR3 is TGTGCCAGCAGTTTTAGACGGACCGCCTACGAGCAGTACTTC. Its translation: CASSFRRTAYEQYF.

This clone appeared once. The chain carries TRBV10-1 and TRBJ1-2; D is ambiguous. Germline-derived CDR1 and CDR2 are WNHNN and SYGVQD (reference sequence). This CDR3 region has 12 residues. With 5 bases removed from V and 4 bases from J, the gap between germline ends came to 8 bases. CDR3 nucleotides: TGCGCCAGCAGTAAGGATCTCTATGGCTACACCTTC. As protein: CASSKDLYGYTF.

V usage is TRBV2 and J usage is TRBJ2-7; D is undetermined. This CDR3 has 12 residues. V lost 6 bases and J lost 6, with 12 bases in between. Germline values: CDR1 SNHLY, CDR2 FYNNEI. The DNA for the CDR3 is TGTGCCAGCAGCCGGCCAGCTAGCGAGCAGTACTTC. Residues: CASSRPASEQYF.

The chain is built from TRBV2 and TRBJ2-5, with D hard to call. The better agreement between TRBJ2-7 and the DNA end casts doubt on the J call. The CDR3 runs 10 residues. Germline V gene data show CDR1 as SNHLY and CDR2 as FYNNEI. CDR3 DNA: TGTGCCAGCAGGGGATACGAGCAGTACTTC. This translates into CASRGYEQYF.

The chain has TRBV7-9 and TRBJ2-3; D is possibly TRBD2 (5 bases). The V gene's germline CDR1 is SEHNR and CDR2 FQNEAQ (reference sequence). This CDR3 region has 12 residues. With 11 bases removed from V and 3 bases from J, the gap between germline ends came to 12 bases. CDR3 in DNA: TGTGCCGGGTCTAGCTCAACAGATACGCAGTATTTT. Protein: CAGSSSTDTQYF. Looking up the rest from reference TRBV7-9 and TRBJ2-3 gives the full variable domain: DTGVSQNPRHKITKRGQNVTFRCDPISEHNRLYWYRQTLGQGPEFLTYFQNEAQLEKSRLLSDRFSAERPKGSFSTLEIQRTEQGDSAMYLCAGSSSTDTQYFGPGTRLTVL.

The rearrangement joins TRBV6-4 to TRBJ1-3, with D uncertain. The CDR3 is made up of 12 amino acids. V lost 6 bases and J lost 0, with 3 bases in between. CDR1 and CDR2 (germline): MRHNA, SNTAGT. The CDR3 DNA sequence: TGTGCCAGCAGGAGCTCTGGAAACACCATATATTTT. Translation: CASRSSGNTIYF.

The V and J genes are TRBV7-2 and TRBJ1-1; the match to TRBD1 covers 7 bases. V gave up 9 bases and J gave up 1 base; unmatched junction bases: 2. Germline loops: CDR1 SGHTA, CDR2 FQGNSA. This CDR3 comprises 12 residues. CDR3 coding DNA: TGTGCCAGTTACAGGGGGAACACTGAAGCTTTCTTT. The encoded protein is CASYRGNTEAFF.

The gene calls are TRBV27 and TRBJ2-1; 8 bases are a match to TRBD2. Germline lookup yields CDR1 MNHEY and CDR2 SMNVEV (reference sequence). Losses at the gene ends were 8 bases for V and 4 bases for J; bases not matched to a gene: 7. The CDR3 has 14 residues. In nucleotides, the CDR3 is TGTGCCAGCCAACTAGCGGCCCCGTACAATGAGCAGTTCTTC. Its protein product is CASQLAAPYNEQFF.

The genes are TRBV25-1 and TRBJ2-7; D not certain. V was cut by 4 bases and J by 6 bases, with 13 bases left in between. This CDR3 comprises 13 residues. The germline CDR1 and CDR2 sequences are MGHDK and SYGVNS. CDR3 loop: CASSVVPWVEQYF. The CDR3 coding sequence is TGTGCCAGCAGTGTAGTACCGTGGGTCGAGCAGTACTTC.

The chain links TRBV6-1 to TRBJ1-6; TRBD1 matches at 7 bases. CDR1 and CDR2 (germline): MNHNS, SASEGT. Germline trimming cut 7 bases from V and 2 bases from J; bases unmatched to any gene: 5. The CDR3 totals 15 residues. The CDR3 protein is CASTTGVPYNSPLHF. The CDR3 bases are TGTGCCAGCACCACAGGGGTCCCCTATAATTCACCCCTCCACTTT.

V gene TRBV27 combines with J gene TRBJ2-7; 10 bases fit TRBD1. The germline gives CDR1 MNHEY, CDR2 SMNVEV (reference sequence). V shed 6 bases and J 4 bases; nucleotides not matched to a gene: 9. The CDR3 extends over 15 amino acids. CDR3 region: CASRPRGTGAYEQYF. DNA of the CDR3: TGTGCCAGCAGACCCAGAGGGACAGGGGCGTACGAGCAGTACTTC.

V gene TRBV11-3 combines with J gene TRBJ2-3; the D gene could be TRBD1 or TRBD2 (5 bases each). This CDR3 spans 16 amino acids. V dropped 5 bases and J dropped 7 bases, with 22 bases sitting between them. Per germline, CDR1 SGHNT and CDR2 YENEEA. The CDR3 coding sequence is TGTGCCAGCAGCCAGGAATATGGGGGTGTGGTAAATACGCAGTATTTT. Amino acid sequence: CASSQEYGGVVNTQYF.

This clone was counted a single time. The rearrangement joins TRBV19 to TRBJ1-5; no clear D gene. V was trimmed by 3 bases and J by 0 bases, leaving 9 bases between them. The CDR3 covers 15 residues. The germline gives CDR1 LNHDA, CDR2 SQIVND (reference sequence). The CDR3 sequence is CASSMERGSNQPQHF. DNA for the CDR3: TGTGCCAGTAGTATGGAGAGAGGTAGCAATCAGCCCCAGCATTTT.

This sequence joins TRBV6-6 and TRBJ2-1, with 9 bases matching TRBD2. The germline V gene encodes CDR1 MNHNY and CDR2 SVGAGI (reference sequence). J lost 9 bases, V lost 0 bases, and 9 bases had no gene match. This CDR3 is 16 amino acids long. CDR3 region: CASSYSMAGGRSEQFF. As DNA, the CDR3 is TGTGCCAGCAGTTACTCGATGGCGGGAGGGCGTAGTGAGCAGTTCTTC.